This TCR beta chain was captured by sequencing in a study of blood T cell repertoires in COVID-19. CDR3 length: 15 residues. Deletions cut 4 bases from V and 7 bases from J, with 17 bases between. Germline loops: CDR1 SGHRS, CDR2 YFSETQ. The method was immunoSEQ multiplex PCR; TCRdb's version includes in-frame clones alone and lacks a portion of them. The sample lists some 25,000 clones, 90% to 95% occurring once. Sequences were obtained from peripheral blood. The TCR originated in a human donor in a cohort sampled during active COVID-19. J is TRBJ2-2 and V is TRBV5-1, with D maybe TRBD1 (5 bases). The CDR3 loop is CASSPRTRTNGELFF. In DNA, the CDR3 is TGCGCCAGCAGCCCCCGGACAAGGACGAACGGGGAGCTGTTTTTT.